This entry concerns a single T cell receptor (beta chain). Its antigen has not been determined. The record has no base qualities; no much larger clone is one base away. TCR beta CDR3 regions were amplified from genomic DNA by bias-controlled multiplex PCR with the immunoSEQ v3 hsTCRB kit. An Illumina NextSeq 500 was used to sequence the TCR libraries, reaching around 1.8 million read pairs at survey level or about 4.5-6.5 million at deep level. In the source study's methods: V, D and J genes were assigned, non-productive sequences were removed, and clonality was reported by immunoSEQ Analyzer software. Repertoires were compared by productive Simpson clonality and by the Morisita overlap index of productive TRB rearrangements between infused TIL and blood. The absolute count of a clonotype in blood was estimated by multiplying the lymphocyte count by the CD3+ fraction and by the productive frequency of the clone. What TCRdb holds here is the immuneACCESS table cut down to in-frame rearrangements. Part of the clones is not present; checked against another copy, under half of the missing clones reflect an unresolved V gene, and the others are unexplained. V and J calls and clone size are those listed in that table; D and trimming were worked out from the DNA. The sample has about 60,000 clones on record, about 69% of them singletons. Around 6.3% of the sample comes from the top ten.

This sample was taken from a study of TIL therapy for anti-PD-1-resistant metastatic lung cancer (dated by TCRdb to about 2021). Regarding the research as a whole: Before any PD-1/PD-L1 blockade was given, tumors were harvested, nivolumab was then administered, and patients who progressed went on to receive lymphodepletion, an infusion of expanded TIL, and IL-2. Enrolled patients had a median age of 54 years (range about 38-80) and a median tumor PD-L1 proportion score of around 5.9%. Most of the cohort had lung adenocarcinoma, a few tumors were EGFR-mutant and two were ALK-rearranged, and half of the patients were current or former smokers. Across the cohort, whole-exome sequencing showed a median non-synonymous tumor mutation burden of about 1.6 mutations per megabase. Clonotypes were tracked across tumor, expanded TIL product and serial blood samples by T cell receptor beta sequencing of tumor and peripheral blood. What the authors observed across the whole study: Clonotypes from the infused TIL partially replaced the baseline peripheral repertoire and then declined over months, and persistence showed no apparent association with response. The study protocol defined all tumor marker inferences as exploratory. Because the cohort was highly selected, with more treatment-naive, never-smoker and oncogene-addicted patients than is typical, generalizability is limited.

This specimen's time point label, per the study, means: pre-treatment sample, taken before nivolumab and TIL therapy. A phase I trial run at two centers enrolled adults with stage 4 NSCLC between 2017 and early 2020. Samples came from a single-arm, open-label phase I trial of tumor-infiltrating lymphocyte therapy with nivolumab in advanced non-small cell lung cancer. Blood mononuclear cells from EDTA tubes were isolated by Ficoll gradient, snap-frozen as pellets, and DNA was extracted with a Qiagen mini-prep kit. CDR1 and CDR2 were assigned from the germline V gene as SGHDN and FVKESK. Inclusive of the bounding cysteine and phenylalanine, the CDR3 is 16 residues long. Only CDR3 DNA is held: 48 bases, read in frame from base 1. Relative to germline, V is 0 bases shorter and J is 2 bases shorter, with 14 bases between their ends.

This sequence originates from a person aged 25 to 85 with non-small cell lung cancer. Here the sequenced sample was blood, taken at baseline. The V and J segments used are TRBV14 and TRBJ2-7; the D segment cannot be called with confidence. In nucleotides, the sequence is TGTGCCAGCAGCCAAGAGTCTGCCTACAGAGCCTACGAGCAGTACTTC. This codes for CASSQESAYRAYEQYF.